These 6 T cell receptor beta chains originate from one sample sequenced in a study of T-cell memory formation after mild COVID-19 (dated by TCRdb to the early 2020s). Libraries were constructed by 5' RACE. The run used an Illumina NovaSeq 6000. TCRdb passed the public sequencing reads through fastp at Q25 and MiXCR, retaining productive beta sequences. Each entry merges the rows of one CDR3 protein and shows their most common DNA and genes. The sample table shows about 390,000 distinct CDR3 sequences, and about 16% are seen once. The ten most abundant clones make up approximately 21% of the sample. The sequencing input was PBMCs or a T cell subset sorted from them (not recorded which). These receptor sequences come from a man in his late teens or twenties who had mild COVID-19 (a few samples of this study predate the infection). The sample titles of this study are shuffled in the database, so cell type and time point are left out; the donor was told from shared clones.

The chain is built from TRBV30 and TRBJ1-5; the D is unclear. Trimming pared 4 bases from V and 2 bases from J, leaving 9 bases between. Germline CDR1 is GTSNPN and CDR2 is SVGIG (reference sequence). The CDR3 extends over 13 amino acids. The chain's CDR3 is CAWTYGGNQPQHF. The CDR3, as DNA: TGTGCCTGGACCTACGGAGGCAATCAGCCCCAGCATTTT.

CDR3: CASSLWGTGGAEEQFF. As DNA, the CDR3 is TGTGCCAGCAGTTTATGGGGGACAGGGGGCGCGGAAGAGCAGTTCTTC. V gene TRBV28 combines with J gene TRBJ2-1, with 12 bases that match TRBD1. Germline V gene sequence: CDR1 MDHEN, CDR2 SYDVKM. Losses at the gene ends were 0 bases for V and 10 bases for J; bases not matched to a gene: 7. The CDR3 contains 16 residues.

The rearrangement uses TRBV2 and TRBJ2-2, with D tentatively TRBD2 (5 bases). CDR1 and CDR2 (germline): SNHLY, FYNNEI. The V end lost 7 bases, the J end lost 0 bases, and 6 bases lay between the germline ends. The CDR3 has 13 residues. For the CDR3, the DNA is TGTGCCAGCATAGCGCCGAACACCGGGGAGCTGTTTTTT. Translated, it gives CASIAPNTGELFF.

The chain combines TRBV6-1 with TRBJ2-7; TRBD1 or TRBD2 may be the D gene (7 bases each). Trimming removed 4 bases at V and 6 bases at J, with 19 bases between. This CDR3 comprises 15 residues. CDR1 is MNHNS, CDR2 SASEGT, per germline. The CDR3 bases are TGTGCCAGCAGTGCCTGGGACAGTGGGGGGGGCGAGCAGTACGTC. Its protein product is CASSAWDSGGGEQYV.

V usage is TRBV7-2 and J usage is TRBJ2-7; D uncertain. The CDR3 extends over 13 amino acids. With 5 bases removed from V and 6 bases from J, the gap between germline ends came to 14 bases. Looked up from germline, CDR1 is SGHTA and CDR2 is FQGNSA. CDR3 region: CASSRVPGGEQYV. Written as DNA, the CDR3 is TGTGCCAGCAGCCGGGTCCCCGGCGGCGAGCAGTACGTC.

CDR3 coding DNA: TGTGCCAGCAGCCCGACAGGGGAACTCTATGGCTACACCTTC. It translates to CASSPTGELYGYTF. The rearrangement joins TRBV5-4 to TRBJ1-2; 8 positions match TRBD1. CDR3 length: 14 residues. Germline V CDR1 and CDR2: SGHNT, YYREEE (reference sequence). V dropped 4 bases and J dropped 4; count of bases not matched to a gene: 6.